This TCR beta chain was retrieved from a study of blood T cell repertoires in COVID-19. V lost 4 bases, J lost 5 bases, and 17 bases lay in between. The CDR3 runs to 15 residues. Germline assignment: CDR1 LGHNA and CDR2 YSLEER. This clone turned up a few times. In the study's own analysis: How many nucleated cells were present was estimated from reference gene primer amplification. The method was immunoSEQ multiplex PCR; TCRdb's version includes in-frame clones alone and lacks a portion of them. V and J calls and clone size are those listed in that table; D and trimming were worked out from the DNA. The table lists about 87,000 clones, about nine tenths of them singletons.

The clonotype originates from a woman aged 80 or over with acute or convalescent COVID-19. What was sequenced was peripheral blood. The chain joins TRBV4-3 to TRBJ1-1; a possible D gene is TRBD1 (6 bases). The CDR3 loop is CASSLKGRGGTEAFF. In nucleotides, the CDR3 is TGCGCCAGCAGCCTAAAAGGCAGGGGAGGGACTGAAGCTTTCTTT.